These 11 T cell receptor beta chains share one sample of origin, sequenced in a study of cytomegalovirus exposure and HLA in healthy donors. The assay was immunoSEQ multiplex PCR, and TCRdb's table has in-frame clones only and misses some. The data show more than 100,000 clones, with roughly 90% seen just once and about 1.4% held by the top ten. Sequenced: PBMCs. The receptors originated from a man aged 25 to 40 in good health and CMV-seronegative.

The chain is built from TRBV6-5 and TRBJ2-1, with 7 bases that match TRBD2. V was clipped by 2 bases and J by 8 bases; unmatched bases: 12. Per germline, CDR1 MNHEY and CDR2 SVGAGI. The length of the CDR3 is 16 residues. The CDR3 DNA reads TGTGCCAGCAGTTACGGAGTAGGACTAGTAGGAGATGAGCAGTTCTTC. Encoded protein: CASSYGVGLVGDEQFF.

This clone was seen repeatedly, ten times or more. V gene TRBV15 combines with J gene TRBJ1-1; D might be TRBD1 (6 bases). V shed 3 bases and J shed 10 bases, with 18 bases lying between them. Germline assignment: CDR1 LNHNV and CDR2 YYDKDF (reference sequence). The CDR3 has 14 amino acids. CDR3 sequence (DNA): TGTGCCACCAGCAGGGGGGCGGTATACAGTGGAGCTTTCTTT. It yields the protein CATSRGAVYSGAFF.

The chain couples TRBV4-1 to TRBJ1-5; weak D call: TRBD1 (6 bases). V lost 4 bases, J lost 1 base, and 11 bases lay in between. Germline-derived CDR1 and CDR2 are MGHRA and YSYEKL. The CDR3 contains 15 residues. The chain's CDR3 is CASSPERGSNQPQHF. The CDR3 DNA is TGCGCCAGCAGCCCTGAAAGGGGGAGCAATCAGCCCCAGCATTTT.

V gene TRBV6-5 combines with J gene TRBJ1-6, with TRBD1 matching over 8 bases. Trimming at V came to 4 bases and at J to 9 bases, leaving 11 bases not matched to a gene. CDR3 length: 16 amino acids. Germline V gives CDR1 MNHEY, CDR2 SVGAGI. The DNA of the CDR3 is TGTGCCAGCAGTTCCTACTTCGACAGGGGAGGTTCACCCCTCCACTTT. This sequence encodes CASSSYFDRGGSPLHF.

The table lists this clone with a few counts. This CDR3 is CAWSGANTGELFF. For the CDR3, the DNA is TGTGCCTGGAGTGGAGCGAACACCGGGGAGCTGTTTTTT. The chain links TRBV30 to TRBJ2-2; D is undetermined. Germline CDR1 GTSNPN, CDR2 SVGIG (reference sequence). The CDR3 runs 13 residues. V was clipped by 1 base and J by 0 bases, with 3 bases between them. The variable domain in full, with the rest retrieved from reference TRBV30 and TRBJ2-2, is SQTIHQWPATLVQPVGSPLSLECTVEGTSNPNLYWYRQAAGRGLQLLFYSVGIGQISSEVPQNLSASRPQDRQFILSSKKLLLSDSGFYLCAWSGANTGELFFGEGSRLTVL.

The chain employs TRBV19 and TRBJ1-2; maybe TRBD1 (5 bases). The CDR3 has 15 amino acids. CDR1 and CDR2 (germline): LNHDA, SQIVND (reference sequence). The germline V and J ends were trimmed by 3 bases and 3 bases, with 14 bases remaining between them. DNA of the CDR3: TGTGCCAGTAGTATCACAACAGGACCATACTATGGCTACACCTTC. As protein: CASSITTGPYYGYTF.

The chain links TRBV9 to TRBJ2-7, with D perhaps matching TRBD2 (6 bases). Trimming took 3 bases from V and 2 from J, leaving 12 bases between them. Germline-derived CDR1 and CDR2 are SGDLS and YYNGEE. This CDR3 comprises 14 residues. Here the CDR3 reads CASSAGLLTYEQYF. Here the CDR3 DNA reads TGTGCCAGCAGCGCGGGACTCTTAACCTACGAGCAGTACTTC.

The chain employs TRBV9 and TRBJ2-7; D remains unclear. The germline V and J ends were trimmed by 4 bases and 5 bases, with 19 bases remaining between them. CDR3 length: 15 residues. Per the germline V gene, CDR1 is SGDLS and CDR2 is YYNGEE. The CDR3, as DNA: TGTGCCAGCAGCCAGAGAGGCTCACGCCGTGACGAGCAGTACTTC. Residues: CASSQRGSRRDEQYF.

This clone was counted a single time. The V gene is TRBV5-1, the J gene TRBJ1-1; unclear D gene. The CDR3 has 17 residues. V was trimmed by 0 bases and J by 0 bases, leaving 15 bases between them. Germline V CDR1 and CDR2: SGHRS, YFSETQ. The CDR3 region is CASSLVPRRFVNTEAFF. The CDR3 DNA reads as TGCGCCAGCAGCTTGGTGCCTAGGCGGTTCGTGAACACTGAAGCTTTCTTT. Variable domain in full (rest from reference TRBV5-1 and TRBJ1-1): KAGVTQTPRYLIKTRGQQVTLSCSPISGHRSVSWYQQTPGQGLQFLFEYFSETQRNKGNFPGRFSGRQFSNSRSEMNVSTLELGDSALYLCASSLVPRRFVNTEAFFGQGTRLTVV.

The V gene is TRBV7-9, the J gene TRBJ2-3; 7 positions match TRBD1. The CDR3 runs 15 residues. Germline lookup yields CDR1 SEHNR and CDR2 FQNEAQ (reference sequence). V shed 3 bases and J 1 base; nucleotides not matched to a gene: 4. DNA for the CDR3: TGTGCCAGCAGCTTGGGACAGCCAGGCACAGATACGCAGTATTTT. Amino acids: CASSLGQPGTDTQYF.

CDR3 nucleotide sequence: TGTGCCAGCAGTCTTAACACTGAAGCTTTCTTT. It translates to CASSLNTEAFF. This sequence joins TRBV25-1 and TRBJ1-1, with D unclear. V lost 5 bases to trimming and J lost 2 bases, with 3 bases between them. The CDR3 is 11 residues long. Germline V gene sequence: CDR1 MGHDK, CDR2 SYGVNS.